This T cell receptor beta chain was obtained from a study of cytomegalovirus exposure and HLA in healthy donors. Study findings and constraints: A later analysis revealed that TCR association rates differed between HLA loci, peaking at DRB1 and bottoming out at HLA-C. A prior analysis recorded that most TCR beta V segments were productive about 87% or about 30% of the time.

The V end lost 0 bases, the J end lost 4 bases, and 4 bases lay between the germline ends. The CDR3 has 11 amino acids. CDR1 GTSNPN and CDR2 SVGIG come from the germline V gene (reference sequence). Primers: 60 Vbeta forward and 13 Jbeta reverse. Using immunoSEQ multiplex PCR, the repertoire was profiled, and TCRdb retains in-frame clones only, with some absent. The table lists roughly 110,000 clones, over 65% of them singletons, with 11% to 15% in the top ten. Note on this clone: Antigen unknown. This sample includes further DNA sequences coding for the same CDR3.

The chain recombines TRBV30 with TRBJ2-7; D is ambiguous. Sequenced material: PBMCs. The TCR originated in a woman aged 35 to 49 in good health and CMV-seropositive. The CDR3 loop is CAWSVRYEQYF. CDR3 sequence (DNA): TGTGCCTGGAGTGTACGGTACGAGCAGTACTTC.